The 8 T cell receptor beta chains below come from one sample, sequenced in a study of CD8 T cells in ankylosing spondylitis. MiXCR, run by TCRdb on the 5' RACE reads, gives a single entry per CDR3 protein. The sample includes tens of thousands of distinct CDR3 sequences, about 3% of them seen just once. Sequenced sample: blood, either unsorted or a sorted T cell fraction (not recorded which). These receptors originate from a male donor with ankylosing spondylitis or in good health (not recorded which).

This clonotype ranks as large (0.1 to 1%). This chain connects TRBV7-2 to TRBJ2-7, with 10 bases matching TRBD2. The V gene's germline CDR1 is SGHTA and CDR2 FQGNSA. Trimming cost V 6 bases and J 6 bases; bases outside gene matches: 5. CDR3 length equals 13 residues. As DNA, the CDR3 is TGTGCCAGCAGAGCGGGAGGGCCCTGCGAGCAGTACGTC. Residues: CASRAGGPCEQYV.

This clonotype was found many times. The rearrangement uses TRBV9 and TRBJ2-4, with D perhaps being TRBD1 or TRBD2 (7 bases each). Germline V gene sequence: CDR1 SGDLS, CDR2 YYNGEE. CDR3 size: 17 residues. Trimming cost V 4 bases and J 13 bases, with 30 bases left between them. The CDR3 is CASSPSVLPVGGTEQYF. CDR3 sequence (DNA): TGTGCCAGCAGCCCCAGTGTCCTTCCAGTGGGGGGGACAGAACAGTACTTC.

This clonotype was seen many times. The chain joins TRBV9 to TRBJ2-2; D gene ambiguous. CDR3 length: 13 amino acids. Trimming removed 3 bases at V and 5 bases at J, with 8 bases between. Germline V lookup: CDR1 SGDLS, CDR2 YYNGEE. DNA of the CDR3: TGTGCCAGCAGCGACCCACGGACCGGGGAGCTGTTTTTT. Its translation: CASSDPRTGELFF.

This clonotype showed up many times. DNA for the CDR3: TGTGCCAGCAGCGTAGCACCACAGGGACTGGATGAAAAACTGTTTTTT. Its protein is CASSVAPQGLDEKLFF. The J gene is TRBJ1-4, the V gene TRBV9; weak D call: TRBD1 (6 bases). The CDR3 has 16 residues. The germline CDR1 and CDR2 sequences are SGDLS and YYNGEE. The V and J ends lost 0 bases and 6 bases respectively, with 15 bases between them.

At least ten counts were recorded for this clonotype. This chain joins TRBV9 and TRBJ2-1; the D gene is possibly TRBD2 (5 bases). The CDR3 consists of 14 residues. Germline V gene data show CDR1 as SGDLS and CDR2 as YYNGEE. Trimming removed 0 bases at V and 9 bases at J, with 13 bases between. The CDR3, as DNA: TGTGCCAGCAGCGTAGATGAGAGGGTAGGTGAGCAGTTCTTC. Its protein product is CASSVDERVGEQFF.

Ten or more counts support this clonotype. The rearrangement links TRBV9 to TRBJ2-5; TRBD2 is a possible D gene (6 bases). Per the germline V gene, CDR1 is SGDLS and CDR2 is YYNGEE. The V end lost 3 bases, the J end lost 5 bases, and 20 bases lay between the germline ends. The CDR3 is 16 amino acids. CDR3 DNA: TGTGCCAGCAGCGCCATAGCGGACTCTACGGGGGAGACCCAGTACTTC. Translated, it gives CASSAIADSTGETQYF.

This clonotype has a count of ten or more. J is TRBJ2-1 and V is TRBV9; a weak D match, TRBD1 (6 bases). This CDR3 contains 19 residues. Germline V lookup: CDR1 SGDLS, CDR2 YYNGEE. Trimming pared 0 bases from V and 0 bases from J, leaving 19 bases between. CDR3 sequence: CASSVGGQQIMASYNEQFF. DNA of the CDR3: TGTGCCAGCAGCGTAGGGGGACAACAAATAATGGCCTCCTACAATGAGCAGTTCTTC.

This clonotype came up many times. As DNA, the CDR3 is TGTGCCAGCAGCGTGGACCCAGGGTGGGTAGGTGGTGAAGCTTTCTTT. Amino acid sequence: CASSVDPGWVGGEAFF. The chain links TRBV9 to TRBJ1-1, with a tentative D call TRBD1 (5 bases). This CDR3 contains 16 residues. Germline V lookup: CDR1 SGDLS, CDR2 YYNGEE. The V end lost 2 bases, the J end lost 7 bases, and 21 bases lay between the germline ends.